The 9 T cell receptor beta chains below were found in one sample sequenced in a study of prognosis after radiotherapy for stage I lung cancer. Multiplex PCR, run in two rounds, amplified TCR beta CDR3 from genomic DNA. Individual primers that were specific to each TRBV and TRBJ gene served in first-round PCR. TCRdb reprocessed the multiplex PCR reads via MiXCR and lists one record per CDR3 protein. This table has around 56,000 distinct CDR3 sequences, 26% appearing once. This specimen consisted of PBMCs, obtained before or after stereotactic body radiation therapy (not recorded which). The receptors stem from a donor over 45 with non-small cell lung cancer.

This clonotype was seen at least ten times. V gene TRBV18 combines with J gene TRBJ2-7; 7 bases line up with TRBD1. The CDR3 extends over 14 amino acids. The germline gives CDR1 KGHSH, CDR2 LQKENI. The ends lost 2 bases at V and 3 bases at J; junction bases unmatched: 4. The CDR3 loop is CASSPGTAFYEQYF. The CDR3 DNA is TGTGCCAGCTCACCAGGGACAGCCTTCTACGAGCAGTACTTC.

This clonotype was counted at least ten times. The rearrangement joins TRBV6-1 to TRBJ1-6; D gene uncertain. The CDR3 spans 16 residues. Trimming removed 3 bases at V and 2 bases at J, with 11 bases between. The germline V gene encodes CDR1 MNHNS and CDR2 SASEGT. CDR3 nucleotide sequence: TGTGCCAGCAGTGATATGGGAGCTCCCTATAATTCACCCCTCCACTTT. Translating it yields CASSDMGAPYNSPLHF.

This clonotype was recorded at least ten times. This chain uses TRBV11-2 with TRBJ1-4; D is undetermined. The CDR3 runs 15 residues. In germline, CDR1 is SGHAT, CDR2 FQNNGV. The germline V and J ends were trimmed by 3 bases and 7 bases, with 15 bases remaining between them. Written as DNA, the CDR3 is TGTGCCAGCAGCTTCCCGGGTCTTGCGAGTGAAAAACTGTTTTTT. As protein: CASSFPGLASEKLFF.

In its sample, this clonotype was seen many times. V and J are TRBV5-1 and TRBJ1-1; D remains ambiguous. The CDR3 runs to 14 residues. Germline V gives CDR1 SGHRS, CDR2 YFSETQ. V lost 0 bases, J lost 4 bases, and 10 bases lay in between. CDR3 bases: TGCGCCAGCAGCTTGGTACCCCAAGGCACTGAAGCTTTCTTT. As protein: CASSLVPQGTEAFF. Combining the CDR3 with reference TRBV5-1 and TRBJ1-1 gives the whole variable domain KAGVTQTPRYLIKTRGQQVTLSCSPISGHRSVSWYQQTPGQGLQFLFEYFSETQRNKGNFPGRFSGRQFSNSRSEMNVSTLELGDSALYLCASSLVPQGTEAFFGQGTRLTVV.

Many counts were recorded for this clonotype. This chain joins TRBV3-1 and TRBJ2-3; D may be TRBD2 (6 bases). The V gene lost 4 bases and the J gene lost 6 bases, with 11 bases spanning the gap. In germline, CDR1 is LGHDT, CDR2 YNNKEL (reference sequence). This CDR3 spans 13 amino acids. CDR3 residues: CASSLAGLDTQYF. The CDR3 bases are TGTGCCAGCAGCCTCGCGGGGCTGGATACGCAGTATTTT.

Ten or more counts support this clonotype. The rearrangement joins TRBV6-1 to TRBJ1-4; 9 nucleotides match TRBD1. CDR3 size: 16 residues. CDR1 and CDR2 from the germline V gene are MNHNS and SASEGT. With 6 bases clipped from V and 0 bases from J, the junction kept 5 bases outside the gene matches. The CDR3 loop is CASRSDRGATNEKLFF. The CDR3 DNA is TGTGCCAGCAGATCGGACAGGGGTGCAACTAATGAAAAACTGTTTTTT.

This clonotype was seen a few times. The rearrangement links TRBV30 to TRBJ1-1; a possible D gene is TRBD1 (6 bases). CDR3 length: 12 amino acids. The germline gives CDR1 GTSNPN, CDR2 SVGIG (reference sequence). V dropped 2 bases and J dropped 3 bases, with 7 bases sitting between them. The CDR3 protein is CAWSRGDTEAFF. For the CDR3, the DNA is TGTGCCTGGAGTAGGGGGGACACTGAAGCTTTCTTT.

This clonotype was counted a few times. A read error may explain this, as a much larger clone is one base away. The chain links TRBV5-1 to TRBJ1-1, with a tentative D call TRBD1 (5 bases). Looked up from germline, CDR1 is SGHRS and CDR2 is YFSETQ. Trimming took 1 base from V and 4 from J, leaving 11 bases between them. The CDR3 is 14 amino acids. The CDR3 sequence is CASSLIGVGTEAFF. The CDR3, as DNA: TGCGCCAGCAGCTTGATAGGGGTCGGCACTGAAGCTTTCTTT.

In this sample, this clonotype turned up many times. This rearrangement joins TRBV6-1 to TRBJ1-2; D gene unclear. Between the trimmed V and J ends, which lost 8 bases and 0 bases, there was a span of 13 bases. Germline CDR1 reads MNHNS; CDR2 reads SASEGT. The CDR3 is made up of 14 amino acids. This chain's CDR3 is CASGTTGSNYGYTF. CDR3 sequence (DNA): TGTGCCAGCGGCACGACGGGTTCTAACTATGGCTACACCTTC.